This TCR beta chain derives from a study of blood T cell repertoires in COVID-19. Study overall: Samples taken during acute and convalescent COVID-19 were collected in the United States, Italy and Spain. In each case, the material was cDNA or gDNA derived from T cells, B-cell-depleted T cells, or PBMCs.

Per the original methods: From reference gene primer amplification, estimates of nucleated cell counts were derived. Sequenced by immunoSEQ multiplex PCR; TCRdb stores in-frame clones only, minus some. Clone size and V and J calls were adopted from that table, with D and trimming inferred from the DNA. The table lists about 260,000 clones, less than 90% of them singletons. The V gene end was trimmed by 4 bases and the J gene end by 2 bases; junction bases not matched to a gene: 1. Germline V CDR1 and CDR2: SQVTM, ANQGSEA. The CDR3 is 14 amino acids. The clonotype comes from a human donor in a cohort sampled during active COVID-19. Sequenced input: peripheral blood. V gene TRBV29-1 combines with J gene TRBJ2-6; 8 bases are a match to TRBD1. This chain's CDR3 is CSVGQGPGANVLTF. Here the CDR3 DNA reads TGCAGCGTTGGACAGGGGCCTGGGGCCAACGTCCTGACTTTC.